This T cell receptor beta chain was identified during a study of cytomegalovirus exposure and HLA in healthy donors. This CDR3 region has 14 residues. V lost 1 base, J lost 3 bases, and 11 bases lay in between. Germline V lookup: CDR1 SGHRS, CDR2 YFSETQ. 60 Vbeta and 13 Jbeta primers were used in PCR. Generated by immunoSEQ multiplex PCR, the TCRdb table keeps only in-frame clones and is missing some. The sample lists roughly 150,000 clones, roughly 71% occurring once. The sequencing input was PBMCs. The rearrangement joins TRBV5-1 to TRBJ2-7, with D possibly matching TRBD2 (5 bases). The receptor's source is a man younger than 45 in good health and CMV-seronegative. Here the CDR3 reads CASSLSSGFYEQYF. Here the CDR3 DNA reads TGCGCCAGCAGCTTGAGTTCGGGGTTCTACGAGCAGTACTTC.